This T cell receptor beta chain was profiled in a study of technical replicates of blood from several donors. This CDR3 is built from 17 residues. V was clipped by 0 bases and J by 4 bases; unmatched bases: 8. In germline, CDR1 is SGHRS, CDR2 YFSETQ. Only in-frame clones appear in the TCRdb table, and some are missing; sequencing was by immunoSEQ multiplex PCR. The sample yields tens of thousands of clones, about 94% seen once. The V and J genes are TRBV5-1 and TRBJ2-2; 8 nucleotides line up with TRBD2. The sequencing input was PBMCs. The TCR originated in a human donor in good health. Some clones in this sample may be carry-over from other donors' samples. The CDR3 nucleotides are TGCGCCAGCAGCTTGGCCGGCGCGGGAGGTTTCACCGGGGAGCTGTTTTTT. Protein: CASSLAGAGGFTGELFF.